The T cell receptor (beta chain) described here comes from a study of PD-1 blockade in classical Hodgkin lymphoma. Generated by immunoSEQ multiplex PCR, the TCRdb table keeps only in-frame clones and is missing some. The table lists about 13,000 clones, roughly 88% of them singletons, with 0.5% in the top ten. From germline, CDR1 is LNHNV and CDR2 YYDKDF (reference sequence). Deletions cut 5 bases from V and 4 bases from J, with 13 bases between. This CDR3 region has 14 residues. The patients all showed relapse after autologous stem cell transplantation, while their brentuximab vedotin exposure varied. Thawed PBMCs were the source of CD4+ T cells, purified by magnetic negative selection. Study results and limitations: Researchers reported that CD4+ TCR diversity, though not CD8+, rose significantly by C4D1. Baseline TCR diversity was reportedly lower in newly diagnosed patients than in healthy donors. It was reported as lower still in relapsed/refractory patients.

A remark on this clone: As yet, its antigen is unknown.

This clonotype was sampled from a human donor with classical Hodgkin lymphoma. Material: CD4+ T cells from blood, obtained at baseline. The chain recombines TRBV15 with TRBJ2-3; the D is unclear. The CDR3, as DNA: TGTGCCACCAGCTCCCCTCAGTGGGCAGATACGCAGTATTTT. As protein: CATSSPQWADTQYF. The full variable domain, with the rest looked up from reference TRBV15 and TRBJ2-3, is DAMVIQNPRYQVTQFGKPVTLSCSQTLNHNVMYWYQQKSSQAPKLLFHYYDKDFNNEADTPDNFQSRRPNTSFCFLDIRSPGLGDTAMYLCATSSPQWADTQYFGPGTRLTVL.